The 14 T cell receptor beta chains below were found in one sample sequenced in a study of T cell repertoires in cytomegalovirus infection. One entry per CDR3 protein results from TCRdb running MiXCR on the reads. The sample has about 770,000 distinct CDR3 sequences, about 27% seen once. Their antigens remain unidentified. Sequencing was performed on cultured CD8+ T cells from PBMCs, taken from culture after CMV antigen stimulation. These receptors came from a human donor in good health (CMV status not recorded). Some clones in this sample may be carry-over from other donors' samples.

V usage is TRBV7-6 and J usage is TRBJ2-5, with D hard to call. Germline V gene data show CDR1 as SGHVS and CDR2 as FNYEAQ. The CDR3 is made up of 18 amino acids. With 0 bases removed from V and 2 bases from J, the gap between germline ends came to 19 bases. Here the CDR3 reads CASSLARRSERKQETQYF. The CDR3 DNA reads as TGTGCCAGCAGCTTAGCACGCCGGAGTGAGAGAAAGCAAGAGACCCAGTACTTC.

The genes are TRBV4-3 and TRBJ1-1; no definite D call. CDR1 and CDR2 from the germline V gene are LGHNA and YSLEER. Trimming cost V 0 bases and J 0 bases, with 14 bases left between them. The CDR3 spans 17 residues. The CDR3 nucleotides read TGCGCCAGCAGCCAAGATATCCTAGGACGTCTGAACACTGAAGCTTTCTTT. It codes for CASSQDILGRLNTEAFF.

This sequence joins TRBV29-1 and TRBJ2-3, with D perhaps matching TRBD2 (5 bases). V gave up 6 bases and J gave up 2 bases, with 9 bases separating them. Germline CDR1 is SQVTM and CDR2 is ANQGSEA. The CDR3 spans 12 residues. DNA of the CDR3: TGCAGCGTAGCCGACTACACAGATACGCAGTATTTT. Encoded protein: CSVADYTDTQYF.

This clonotype was observed once. The chain recombines TRBV9 with TRBJ2-1; 9 nucleotides match TRBD2. This CDR3 comprises 15 residues. The germline V gene has CDR1 SGDLS and CDR2 YYNGEE. The V and J ends lost 3 bases and 5 bases, in that order; junction bases with no gene match: 6. The DNA for the CDR3 is TGTGCCAGCAGCGCATTAGCGGGGGAGAACAATGAGCAGTTCTTC. It encodes CASSALAGENNEQFF.

This chain links TRBV7-6 with TRBJ1-5; 7 bases align to TRBD1. In germline, CDR1 is SGHVS, CDR2 FNYEAQ. V lost 3 bases to trimming and J lost 1 base; unmatched junction nucleotides: 12. The CDR3 sequence is 18 residues long. CDR3 nucleotides: TGTGCCAGCAGCTTTACAGGGGCCCTATCCCCAAGCAATCAGCCCCAGCATTTT. As protein: CASSFTGALSPSNQPQHF.

The chain uses TRBV7-9 and TRBJ2-1; weak D call: TRBD2 (5 bases). Germline V gene lookup returns CDR1 SEHNR and CDR2 FQNEAQ (reference sequence). V was trimmed by 5 bases and J by 4 bases, leaving 18 bases between them. CDR3 length: 16 amino acids. The CDR3 DNA is TGTGCCAGCAGCCCTTTGGCGAGGGAATTTTACAATGAGCAGTTCTTC. It is translated as CASSPLAREFYNEQFF.

This clonotype was recorded many times. The chain joins TRBV7-9 to TRBJ2-7; 9 bases agree with TRBD1. V lost 5 bases, J lost 2 bases, and 4 bases stayed unmatched. Per the germline V gene, CDR1 is SEHNR and CDR2 is FQNEAQ (reference sequence). CDR3 size: 14 residues. CDR3 coding DNA: TGTGCCAGCAGCCCCCGGGACAGGGCCTACGAGCAGTACGTC. Protein: CASSPRDRAYEQYV.

This clonotype showed up just a few times. This chain joins TRBV6-1 and TRBJ2-1; D is unresolved. The length of the CDR3 is 12 residues. Germline loops: CDR1 MNHNS, CDR2 SASEGT. Trimming cost V 1 base and J 7 bases, with 5 bases left between them. CDR3 DNA sequence: TGTGCCAGCAGTGAAGGGATAAATGAGCAGTTCTTC. Its translation: CASSEGINEQFF.

The table lists this clonotype with a few counts. The chain is built from TRBV27 and TRBJ2-7; TRBD2 matches at 8 bases. The CDR3 extends over 15 amino acids. Per germline, CDR1 MNHEY and CDR2 SMNVEV (reference sequence). Trimming took 2 bases from V and 2 from J; bases not matched to a gene: 5. The CDR3 nucleotides read TGTGCCAGCAGTTTACGGGCGGGGGGACCCTACGAGCAGTACGTC. The encoded protein is CASSLRAGGPYEQYV.

The chain combines TRBV12-3 or TRBV12-4 with TRBJ1-3; D is possibly TRBD1 (6 bases). The CDR3 is 15 amino acids. Trimming left V 6 bases short and J 7 bases short, with 19 bases between. CDR3 in DNA: TGTGCCAGCAGCCCAACAGGGAACAAAGGGAACACCATATATTTT. Amino acid sequence: CASSPTGNKGNTIYF.

This clonotype was recorded at least ten times. J is TRBJ2-5 and V is TRBV7-2, with D perhaps TRBD2 (7 bases). CDR1 is SGHTA, CDR2 FQGNSA, per germline. The CDR3 loop spans 18 amino acids. V dropped 5 bases and J dropped 2 bases, with 24 bases sitting between them. CDR3 in DNA: TGTGCCAGCAGCCAAAATCCCGTCGGGGGGCGGAATCAAGAGACCCAGTACTTC. Protein product: CASSQNPVGGRNQETQYF.

This clonotype came up a few times. The J gene is TRBJ1-2, the V gene TRBV7-6; 7 bases are shared with TRBD1. V lost 5 bases to trimming and J lost 5 bases; unmatched junction nucleotides: 8. The CDR3 totals 14 residues. Germline V gene sequence: CDR1 SGHVS, CDR2 FNYEAQ. As DNA, the CDR3 is TGTGCCAGCAGCCAAGGAACAGGGGAATATGGCTACACCTTC. Translating gives CASSQGTGEYGYTF.

CDR3 DNA sequence: TGTGCCAGCATAGCGGGGGGGGCCCTCCACTTT. Amino acid sequence: CASIAGGALHF. V gene TRBV6-6 combines with J gene TRBJ1-6, with D perhaps TRBD1 (5 bases). The length of the CDR3 is 11 residues. CDR1 is MNHNY, CDR2 SVGAGI, per germline (reference sequence). V was trimmed by 7 bases and J by 14 bases, leaving 12 bases between them.

This clonotype was detected only a few times. The chain is built from TRBV29-1 and TRBJ1-1; weak D call: TRBD1 (5 bases). This CDR3 contains 12 residues. V was cut by 8 bases and J by 4 bases, with 14 bases left in between. Germline values: CDR1 SQVTM, CDR2 ANQGSEA. The CDR3 protein is CSTHSGSTEAFF. The CDR3 region has the DNA TGCAGCACCCATTCAGGGAGCACTGAAGCTTTCTTT. The full variable domain, rest sourced from reference TRBV29-1 and TRBJ1-1, is SAVISQKPSRDICQRGTSLTIQCQVDSQVTMMFWYRQQPGQSLTLIATANQGSEATYESGFVIDKFPISRPNLTFSTLTVSNMSPEDSSIYLCSTHSGSTEAFFGQGTRLTVV.